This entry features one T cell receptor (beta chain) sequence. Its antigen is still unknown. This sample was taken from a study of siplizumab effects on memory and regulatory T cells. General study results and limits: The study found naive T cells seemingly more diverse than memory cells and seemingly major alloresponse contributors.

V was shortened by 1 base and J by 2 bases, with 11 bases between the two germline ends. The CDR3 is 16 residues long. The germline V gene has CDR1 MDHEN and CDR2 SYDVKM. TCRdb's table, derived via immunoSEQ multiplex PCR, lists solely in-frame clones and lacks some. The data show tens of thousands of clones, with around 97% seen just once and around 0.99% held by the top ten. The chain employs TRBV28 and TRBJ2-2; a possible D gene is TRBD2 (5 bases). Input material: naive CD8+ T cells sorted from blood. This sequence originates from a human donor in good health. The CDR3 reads CASSLYRTLNTGELFF. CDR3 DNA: TGTGCCAGCAGTTTATACCGGACTCTCAACACCGGGGAGCTGTTTTTT.